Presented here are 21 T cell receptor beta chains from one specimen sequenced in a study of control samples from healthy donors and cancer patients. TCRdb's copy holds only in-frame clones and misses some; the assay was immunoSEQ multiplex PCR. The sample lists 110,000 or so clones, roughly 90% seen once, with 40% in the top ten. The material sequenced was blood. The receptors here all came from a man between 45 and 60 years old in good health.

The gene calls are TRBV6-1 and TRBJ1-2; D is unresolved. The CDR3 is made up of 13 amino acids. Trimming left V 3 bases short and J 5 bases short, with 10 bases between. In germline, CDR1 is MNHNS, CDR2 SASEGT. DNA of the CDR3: TGTGCCAGCAGTGAGGGCCTTTTGTATGGCTACACCTTC. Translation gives CASSEGLLYGYTF.

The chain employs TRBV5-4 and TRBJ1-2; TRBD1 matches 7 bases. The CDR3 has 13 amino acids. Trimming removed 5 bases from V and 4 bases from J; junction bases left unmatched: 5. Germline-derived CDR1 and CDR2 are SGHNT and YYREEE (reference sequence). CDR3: CASRSPGGYGYTF. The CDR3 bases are TGTGCCAGCAGATCCCCAGGGGGCTATGGCTACACCTTC.

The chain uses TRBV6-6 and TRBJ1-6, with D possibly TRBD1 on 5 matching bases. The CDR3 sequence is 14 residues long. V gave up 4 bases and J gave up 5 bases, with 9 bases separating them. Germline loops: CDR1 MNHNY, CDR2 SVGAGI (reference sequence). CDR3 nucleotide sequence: TGTGCCAGCAGTTCGGGACGAAATAATTCACCCCTCCACTTT. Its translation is CASSSGRNNSPLHF.

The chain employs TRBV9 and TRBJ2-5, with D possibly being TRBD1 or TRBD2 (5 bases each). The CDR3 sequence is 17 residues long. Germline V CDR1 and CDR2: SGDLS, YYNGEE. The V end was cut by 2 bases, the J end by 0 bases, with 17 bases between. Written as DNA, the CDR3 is TGTGCCAGCAGCGTGGCCGGATGGGACGGAAACCAAGAGACCCAGTACTTC. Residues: CASSVAGWDGNQETQYF.

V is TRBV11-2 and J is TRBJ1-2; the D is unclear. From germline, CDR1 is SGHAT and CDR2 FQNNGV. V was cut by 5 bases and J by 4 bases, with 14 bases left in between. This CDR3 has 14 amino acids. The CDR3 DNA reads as TGTGCCAGCAGCCGCCCTCGGCAGCCCTATGGCTACACCTTC. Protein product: CASSRPRQPYGYTF.

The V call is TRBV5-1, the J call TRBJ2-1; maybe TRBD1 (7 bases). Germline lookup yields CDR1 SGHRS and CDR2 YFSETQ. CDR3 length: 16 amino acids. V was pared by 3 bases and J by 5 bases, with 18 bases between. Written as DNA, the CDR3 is TGCGCCAGCAGCTGGCCCCCGGCAGGGGGGCACAATGAGCAGTTCTTC. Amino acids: CASSWPPAGGHNEQFF.

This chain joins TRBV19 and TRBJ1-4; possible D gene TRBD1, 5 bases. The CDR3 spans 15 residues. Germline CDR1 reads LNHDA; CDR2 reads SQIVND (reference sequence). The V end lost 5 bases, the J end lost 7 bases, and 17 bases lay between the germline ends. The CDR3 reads CASSSRQRSSEKLFF. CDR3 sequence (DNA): TGTGCCAGTAGTTCCCGACAGCGGTCCTCTGAAAAACTGTTTTTT.

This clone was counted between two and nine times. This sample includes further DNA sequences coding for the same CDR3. The CDR3 DNA is TGTGCCAGCAGCTTGGGAGCGGGAGAGACCCAGTACTTC. Its protein product is CASSLGAGETQYF. The V call is TRBV5-6, the J call TRBJ2-5; possibly TRBD2 for D (6 bases). The CDR3 length is 13 residues. Trimming removed 0 bases from V and 4 bases from J, with 7 bases in between. Per germline, CDR1 SGHDT and CDR2 YYEEEE.

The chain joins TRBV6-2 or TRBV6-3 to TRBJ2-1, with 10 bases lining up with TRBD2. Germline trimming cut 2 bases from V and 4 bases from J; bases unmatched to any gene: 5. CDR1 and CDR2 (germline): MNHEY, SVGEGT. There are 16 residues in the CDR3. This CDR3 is CASSYPSGGFYNEQFF. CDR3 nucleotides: TGTGCCAGCAGTTACCCTAGCGGGGGCTTTTACAATGAGCAGTTCTTC.

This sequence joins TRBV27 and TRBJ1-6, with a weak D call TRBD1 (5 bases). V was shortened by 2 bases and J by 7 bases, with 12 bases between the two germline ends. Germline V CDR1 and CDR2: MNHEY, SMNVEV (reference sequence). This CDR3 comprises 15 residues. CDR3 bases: TGTGCCAGCAGTTTAATGGGGCAGTTGAATTCACCCCTCCACTTT. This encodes CASSLMGQLNSPLHF.

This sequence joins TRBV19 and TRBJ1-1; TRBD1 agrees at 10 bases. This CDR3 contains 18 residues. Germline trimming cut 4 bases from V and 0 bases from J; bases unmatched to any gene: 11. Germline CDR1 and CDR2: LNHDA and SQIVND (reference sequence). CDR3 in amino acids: CASSTGPGTGALNTEAFF. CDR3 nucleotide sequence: TGTGCCAGTAGTACCGGTCCCGGGACAGGGGCCTTGAACACTGAAGCTTTCTTT.

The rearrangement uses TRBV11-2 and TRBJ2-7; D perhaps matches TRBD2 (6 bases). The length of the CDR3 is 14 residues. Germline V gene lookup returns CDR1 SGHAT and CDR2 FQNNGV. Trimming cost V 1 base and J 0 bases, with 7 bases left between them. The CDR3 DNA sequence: TGTGCCAGCAGCTTAGCCGGGAGCTCCTACGAGCAGTACTTC. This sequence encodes CASSLAGSSYEQYF.

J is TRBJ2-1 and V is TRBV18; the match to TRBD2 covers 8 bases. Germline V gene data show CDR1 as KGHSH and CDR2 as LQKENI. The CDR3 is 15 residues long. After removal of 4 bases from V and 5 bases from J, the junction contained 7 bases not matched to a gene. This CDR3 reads CASSLSRGGHNEQFF. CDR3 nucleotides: TGTGCCAGCTCACTAAGTCGGGGGGGGCACAATGAGCAGTTCTTC. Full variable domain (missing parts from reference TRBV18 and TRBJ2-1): NAGVMQNPRHLVRRRGQEARLRCSPMKGHSHVYWYRQLPEEGLKFMVYLQKENIIDESGMPKERFSAEFPKEGPSILRIQQVVRGDSAAYFCASSLSRGGHNEQFFGPGTRLTVL.

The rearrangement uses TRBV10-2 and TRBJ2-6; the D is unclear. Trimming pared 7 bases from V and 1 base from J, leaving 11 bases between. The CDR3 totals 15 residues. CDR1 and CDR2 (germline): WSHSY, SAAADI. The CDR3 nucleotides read TGCGCCAGCAAGCAGGTAAGGTCTGGGGCCAACGTCCTGACTTTC. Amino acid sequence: CASKQVRSGANVLTF.

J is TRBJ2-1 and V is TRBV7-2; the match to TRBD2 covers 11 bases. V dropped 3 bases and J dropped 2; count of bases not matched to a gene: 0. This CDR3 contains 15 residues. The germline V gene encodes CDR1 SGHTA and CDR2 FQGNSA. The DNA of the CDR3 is TGTGCCAGCAGCTTTAGCGGGGGGGCCTACAATGAGCAGTTCTTC. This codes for CASSFSGGAYNEQFF.

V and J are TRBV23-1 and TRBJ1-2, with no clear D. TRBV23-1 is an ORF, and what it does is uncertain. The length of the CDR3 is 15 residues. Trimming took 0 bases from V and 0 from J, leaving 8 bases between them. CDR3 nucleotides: TGCGCCAGCAGTCAATCCCCGAACCCTAACTATGGCTACACCTTC. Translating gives CASSQSPNPNYGYTF.

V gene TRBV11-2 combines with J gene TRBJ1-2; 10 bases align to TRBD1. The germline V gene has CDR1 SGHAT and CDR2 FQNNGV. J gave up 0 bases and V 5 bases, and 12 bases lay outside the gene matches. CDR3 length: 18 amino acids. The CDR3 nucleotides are TGTGCCAGCAGCCCCCGGGACAGGGGCTACACTGCTAACTATGGCTACACCTTC. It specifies CASSPRDRGYTANYGYTF. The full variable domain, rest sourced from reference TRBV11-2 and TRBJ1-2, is EAGVAQSPRYKIIEKRQSVAFWCNPISGHATLYWYQQILGQGPKLLIQFQNNGVVDDSQLPKDRFSAERLKGVDSTLKIQPAKLEDSAVYLCASSPRDRGYTANYGYTFGSGTRLTVV.

Here the CDR3 reads CASSLNGGNTEAFF. CDR3 in DNA: TGTGCCAGCAGTTTAAACGGGGGGAACACTGAAGCTTTCTTT. The chain links TRBV27 to TRBJ1-1, with a tentative D call TRBD1 (5 bases). Trimming took off 2 bases at V and 1 base at J, with 8 bases between the two ends. Looked up from germline, CDR1 is MNHEY and CDR2 is SMNVEV (reference sequence). CDR3 size: 14 residues.

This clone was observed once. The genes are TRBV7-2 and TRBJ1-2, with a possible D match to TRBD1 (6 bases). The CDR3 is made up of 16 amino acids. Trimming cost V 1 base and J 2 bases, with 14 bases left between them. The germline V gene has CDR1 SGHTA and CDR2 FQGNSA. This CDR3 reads CASSLVGQLLNYGYTF. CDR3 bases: TGTGCCAGCAGCTTAGTCGGACAGCTTCTGAACTATGGCTACACCTTC.

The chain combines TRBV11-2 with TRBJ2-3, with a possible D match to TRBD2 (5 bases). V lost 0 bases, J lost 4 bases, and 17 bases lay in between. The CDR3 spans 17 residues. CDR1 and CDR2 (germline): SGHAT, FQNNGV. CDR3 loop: CASSLDRAGRRSDTQYF. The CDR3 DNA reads TGTGCCAGCAGCTTAGATAGGGCGGGCCGGCGGTCAGATACGCAGTATTTT.

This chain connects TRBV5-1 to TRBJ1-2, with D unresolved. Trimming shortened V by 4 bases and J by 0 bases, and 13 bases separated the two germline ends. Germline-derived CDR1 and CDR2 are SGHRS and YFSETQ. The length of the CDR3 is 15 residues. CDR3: CASSASGGSNYGYTF. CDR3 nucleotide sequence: TGCGCCAGCAGCGCTTCAGGAGGATCTAACTATGGCTACACCTTC.